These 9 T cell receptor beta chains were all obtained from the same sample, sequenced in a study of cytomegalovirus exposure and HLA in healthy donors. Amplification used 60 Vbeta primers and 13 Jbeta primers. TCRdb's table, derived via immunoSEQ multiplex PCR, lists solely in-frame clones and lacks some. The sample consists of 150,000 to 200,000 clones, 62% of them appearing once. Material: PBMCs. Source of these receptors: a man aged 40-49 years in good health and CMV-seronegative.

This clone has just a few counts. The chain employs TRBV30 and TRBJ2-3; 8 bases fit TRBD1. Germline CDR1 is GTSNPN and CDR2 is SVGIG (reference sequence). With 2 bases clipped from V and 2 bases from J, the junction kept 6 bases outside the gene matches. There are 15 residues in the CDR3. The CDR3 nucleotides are TGTGCCTGGAGTCCGGGACAGGTCTTCACAGATACGCAGTATTTT. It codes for CAWSPGQVFTDTQYF.

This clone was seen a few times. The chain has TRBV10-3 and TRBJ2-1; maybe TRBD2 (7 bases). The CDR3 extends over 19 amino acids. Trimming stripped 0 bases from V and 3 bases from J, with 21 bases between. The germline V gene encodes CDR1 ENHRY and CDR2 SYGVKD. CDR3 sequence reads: CAISESPRGASVDYNEQFF. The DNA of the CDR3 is TGTGCCATCAGTGAGTCCCCCCGGGGGGCTAGCGTGGACTACAATGAGCAGTTCTTC.

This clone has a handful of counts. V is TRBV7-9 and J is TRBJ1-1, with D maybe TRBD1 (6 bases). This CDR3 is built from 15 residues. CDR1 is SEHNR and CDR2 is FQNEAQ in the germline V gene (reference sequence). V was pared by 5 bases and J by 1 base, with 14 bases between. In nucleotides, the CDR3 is TGTGCCAGCAGCGGTACAGGGTGGAGGAACACTGAAGCTTTCTTT. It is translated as CASSGTGWRNTEAFF.

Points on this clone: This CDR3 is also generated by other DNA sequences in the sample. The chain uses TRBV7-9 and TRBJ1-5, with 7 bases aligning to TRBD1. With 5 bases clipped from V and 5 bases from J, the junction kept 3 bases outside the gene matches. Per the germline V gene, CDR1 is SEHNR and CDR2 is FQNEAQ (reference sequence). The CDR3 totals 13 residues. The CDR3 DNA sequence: TGTGCCAGCAGCGAAACAGGGGATCAGCCCCAGCATTTT. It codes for CASSETGDQPQHF.

The CDR3 DNA sequence: TGCGCCAGCAGCCAAGAAATGGGAGCTGGAAACACCATATATTTT. Translation gives CASSQEMGAGNTIYF. V usage is TRBV4-1 and J usage is TRBJ1-3; D is ambiguous. Germline V gives CDR1 MGHRA, CDR2 YSYEKL. The V and J ends lost 0 bases and 2 bases respectively, with 8 bases between them. This CDR3 region has 15 residues.

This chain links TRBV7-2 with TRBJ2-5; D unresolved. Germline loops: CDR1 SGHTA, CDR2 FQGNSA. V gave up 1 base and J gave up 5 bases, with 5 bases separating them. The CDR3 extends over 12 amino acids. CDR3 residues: CASSLVQETQYF. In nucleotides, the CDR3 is TGTGCCAGCAGCTTAGTGCAGGAGACCCAGTACTTC.

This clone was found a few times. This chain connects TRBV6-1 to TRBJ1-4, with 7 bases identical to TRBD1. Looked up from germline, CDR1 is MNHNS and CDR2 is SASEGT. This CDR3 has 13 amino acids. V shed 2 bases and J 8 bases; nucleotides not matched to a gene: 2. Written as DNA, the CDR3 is TGTGCCAGCAGTGAACAGGGGGGAGAAAAACTGTTTTTT. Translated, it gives CASSEQGGEKLFF.

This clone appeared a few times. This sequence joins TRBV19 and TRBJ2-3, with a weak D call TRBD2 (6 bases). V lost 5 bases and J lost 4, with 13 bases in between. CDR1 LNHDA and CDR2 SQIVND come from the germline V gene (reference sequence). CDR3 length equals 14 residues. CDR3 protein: CASSALAFPDTQYF. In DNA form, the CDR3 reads TGTGCCAGTAGTGCTCTAGCGTTCCCAGATACGCAGTATTTT.

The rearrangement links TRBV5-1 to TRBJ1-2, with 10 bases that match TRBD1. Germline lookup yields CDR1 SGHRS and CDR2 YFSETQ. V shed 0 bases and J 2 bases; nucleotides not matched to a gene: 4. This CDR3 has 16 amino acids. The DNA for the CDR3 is TGCGCCAGCAGCTTGGTGGGACAGGGGAAAAACTATGGCTACACCTTC. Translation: CASSLVGQGKNYGYTF. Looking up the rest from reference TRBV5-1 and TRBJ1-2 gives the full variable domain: KAGVTQTPRYLIKTRGQQVTLSCSPISGHRSVSWYQQTPGQGLQFLFEYFSETQRNKGNFPGRFSGRQFSNSRSEMNVSTLELGDSALYLCASSLVGQGKNYGYTFGSGTRLTVV.